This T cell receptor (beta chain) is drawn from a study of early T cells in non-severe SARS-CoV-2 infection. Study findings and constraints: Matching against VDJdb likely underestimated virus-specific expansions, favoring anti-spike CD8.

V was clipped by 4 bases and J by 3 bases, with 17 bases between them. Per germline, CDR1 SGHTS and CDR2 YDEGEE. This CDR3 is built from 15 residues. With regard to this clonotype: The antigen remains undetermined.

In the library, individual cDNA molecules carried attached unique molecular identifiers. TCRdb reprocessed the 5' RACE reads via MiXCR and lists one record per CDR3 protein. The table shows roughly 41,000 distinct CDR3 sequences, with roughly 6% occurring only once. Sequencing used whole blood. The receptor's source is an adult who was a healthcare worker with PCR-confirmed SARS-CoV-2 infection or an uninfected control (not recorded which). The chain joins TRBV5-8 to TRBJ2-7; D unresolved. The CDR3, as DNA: TGTGCCAGCAGCACCCCAGGCCATCGATTCTACGAGCAGTACTTC. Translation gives CASSTPGHRFYEQYF.